This TCR beta chain was sequenced during a study of blood T cell repertoires in COVID-19 (dated by TCRdb to between 2020 and 2021). As for the study more broadly: Samples from collaborators originated in the United States, Italy and Spain and spanned both the acute and convalescent phases of COVID-19. The material from the prospective study consisted of cDNA or gDNA derived from T cells, B-cell-depleted T cells, or PBMCs. Subjects who had been exposed to COVID-19, were actively infected with it, or had recovered from it provided the deeply sampled blood TCRbeta repertoires that made up the dataset. The repertoires were released in a freely available public database meant as a resource for research on the immune response to SARS-CoV-2. Samples came from the ongoing ImmuneRACE study (first 160 participants) plus 1,254 subjects from 6 global collaborators. A de-identified subject ID, COVID-19 status, age in years and sex were almost always included in the sample metadata. Where HLA class I and class II types were available, the types were taken from metadata supplied by the sample provider, not from assay-based typing. Study-wide findings and limitations: How much clinical and demographic metadata was included differed by source and by participant, and the metadata was provided uncurated.

Points on this clone: No antigen is known for it. The junction does not match germline at one end; this may be a read error.

Its CDR3 holds 13 amino acids, cysteine through phenylalanine. Just the 39-base CDR3 DNA is kept, in frame starting at base 1. CDR1 and CDR2 are read off the germline V gene as SQVTM and ANQGSEA. Participants in the prospective study were enrolled through a virtual design, were aged roughly 18 to 100 years, and lived in approximately 25 United States geographic areas. To assign participants to cohorts, the prospective study relied on clinical history that participants themselves reported in a screening survey and a study questionnaire. ImmuneRACE Cohort 3 recovered participants were defined by two consecutive negative NP/OP PCR tests, healthcare professional clearance, or symptom resolution. In the prospective study, whole blood, serum and a nasopharyngeal or oropharyngeal swab were collected from each participant by mobile phlebotomists. Additional blood draws and questionnaires over an approximately 2-month period could optionally be provided by prospective study participants. Before DNA extraction, prospective study blood samples were shipped either frozen or at room temperature.

The immunoSEQ Assay, a bias-controlled multiplex PCR, was used to amplify TCRbeta CDR3 regions from genomic DNA. As for the original processing: The number of nucleated cells in each sample was estimated by amplification of reference gene primers within the assay. To quantify the absolute abundance of each unique TCRbeta CDR3 rearrangement, sequence reads were collapsed and filtered. Productive Simpson clonality was computed per sample as the square root of Simpson's diversity index over productive rearrangements. TCRdb's version of the immuneACCESS table is confined to in-frame rearrangements and falls short of the full clone set. An unresolved V gene accounts for under half of the shortfall where checked; the remainder is of unknown origin. Clone size and V and J calls were adopted from that table, with D and trimming inferred from the DNA. The sample records 200,000 or so clones, 70% to 90% of which are singletons. The top ten clonotypes cover under 14% of the sample.

The receptor was isolated from a man aged 25 to 45 who had recovered from COVID-19. The receptor chain draws on TRBV29-1 and TRBJ1-2; 7 bases in the middle match TRBD1. The specimen was PBMCs or T cells enriched from blood (not recorded which). The DNA sequence is as follows: TGCAGCGCTGAAGGGGGCAGCCTCTATGGCTACACCTTC. It encodes CSAEGGSLYGYTF.